These 22 T cell receptor beta chains were sequenced from one sample in a study of CXCR3-negative and CXCR3-positive naive CD8 T cells. Each TRB cDNA library was prepared by 5' RACE (with UMI labels). TCRdb re-called the 5' RACE reads and shows each CDR3 protein once, DNA omitted. The repertoire table contains tens of thousands of distinct CDR3 sequences. Sample: naive CXCR3- CD8+ T cells from blood. Subset: CD45RO-CCR7+CD27+CD95- naive CD8+ T cells lacking CXCR3 (TNR3-). These receptors were taken from a human donor in good health. Some clones in this sample may be carry-over from other donors' samples.

This chain joins TRBV27 and TRBJ1-1. In germline, CDR1 is MNHEY, CDR2 SMNVEV (reference sequence). CDR3 length equals 16 residues. The CDR3 is CASSLGGPALNTEAFF.

The chain combines TRBV29-1 with TRBJ2-3. The CDR3 totals 13 residues. Germline assignment: CDR1 SQVTM and CDR2 ANQGSEA. The CDR3 is CSVVVGRTDTQYF.

The V gene is TRBV7-2, the J gene TRBJ2-5; TCRdb's assignment of TRBD2 cannot be checked, as there is no DNA. The CDR3 is 14 residues long. Looked up from germline, CDR1 is SGHTA and CDR2 is FQGNSA. CDR3 residues: CASSAPGSRETQYF.

This rearrangement joins TRBV12-3 or TRBV12-4 to TRBJ2-7; the TCRdb D gene call, TRBD1, has no DNA to confirm it. The CDR3 is made up of 13 amino acids. The CDR3 reads CASSFPASYEQYF.

J is TRBJ2-5 and V is TRBV14; the TCRdb call, TRBD1, lacks DNA for checking. CDR3 size: 15 residues. CDR1 SGHDN and CDR2 FVKESK come from the germline V gene. The chain's CDR3 is CASSQDGDRTKTQYF. Based on the CDR3 plus reference TRBV14 and TRBJ2-5, the full variable domain is EAGVTQFPSHSVIEKGQTVTLRCDPISGHDNLYWYRRVMGKEIKFLLHFVKESKQDESGMPNNRFLAERTGGTYSTLKVQPAELEDSGVYFCASSQDGDRTKTQYFGPGTRLLVL.

The CDR3 reads CASSGPESGTDTQYF. V and J are TRBV2 and TRBJ2-3; TCRdb's D gene call, TRBD1, goes unchecked for lack of DNA. The CDR3 runs to 15 residues. Germline assignment: CDR1 SNHLY and CDR2 FYNNEI.

The CDR3 sequence: CSVDEPTYNEQFF. The rearrangement links TRBV29-1 to TRBJ2-1. The CDR3 runs to 13 residues. Germline assignment: CDR1 SQVTM and CDR2 ANQGSEA.

The rearrangement uses TRBV20-1 and TRBJ1-1; TCRdb's D call of TRBD1 is untestable without DNA. The CDR3 has 15 residues. Germline V lookup: CDR1 DFQATT, CDR2 SNEGSKA (reference sequence). CDR3 sequence reads: CSARDSGQGGTEAFF.

This chain's CDR3 is CSVEGWDAQDTQYF. This chain uses TRBV29-1 with TRBJ2-3; TCRdb selects TRBD1, and the lack of DNA leaves this call unchecked. This CDR3 contains 14 residues. The V gene's germline CDR1 is SQVTM and CDR2 ANQGSEA.

The CDR3 reads CASSFHGGYNEQFF. The chain links TRBV7-8 to TRBJ2-1; TCRdb lists TRBD1, though no DNA is available to test this call. There are 14 residues in the CDR3. Germline assignment: CDR1 SGHVS and CDR2 FQNEAQ.

The genes are TRBV7-9 and TRBJ1-2; without DNA, the TCRdb call of TRBD1 cannot be checked. Germline loops: CDR1 SEHNR, CDR2 FQNEAQ (reference sequence). The CDR3 runs to 15 residues. CDR3 protein: CASSLEEGVDYGYTF.

The V call is TRBV7-8, the J call TRBJ2-7; no DNA is available, so the TRBD2 call from TCRdb remains unchecked. Per germline, CDR1 SGHVS and CDR2 FQNEAQ. This CDR3 has 16 amino acids. CDR3 protein: CASSWGGRGPMDEQYF.

V and J are TRBV30 and TRBJ2-1; the TCRdb call, TRBD2, lacks DNA for checking. Germline CDR1 and CDR2: GTSNPN and SVGIG (reference sequence). The CDR3 extends over 16 amino acids. The CDR3 spells CAWSAYLAGDGNEQFF.

V gene TRBV20-1 combines with J gene TRBJ2-7; the TCRdb D gene call, TRBD1, has no DNA to confirm it. Looked up from germline, CDR1 is DFQATT and CDR2 is SNEGSKA (reference sequence). CDR3 length: 13 amino acids. The CDR3 protein is CSARKGDIYEQYF.

This chain links TRBV6-2 or TRBV6-3 with TRBJ2-1; TCRdb selects TRBD1, and the lack of DNA leaves this call unchecked. CDR1 MNHEY and CDR2 SVGEGT come from the germline V gene. This CDR3 comprises 14 residues. CDR3 residues: CASSYSQGADEQFF.

The rearrangement links TRBV27 to TRBJ1-2; TCRdb outputs TRBD1, but without DNA this stays unchecked. This CDR3 is built from 15 residues. CDR1 is MNHEY, CDR2 SMNVEV, per germline (reference sequence). The CDR3 loop reads CASGPGTGIDYGYTF.

This sequence joins TRBV28 and TRBJ1-2. Germline V gene sequence: CDR1 MDHEN, CDR2 SYDVKM. This CDR3 contains 13 residues. The CDR3 protein is CASSSGSSVGYTF.

The chain employs TRBV18 and TRBJ1-2; the TCRdb D gene call, TRBD1, has no DNA to confirm it. CDR3 length: 14 residues. Germline-derived CDR1 and CDR2 are KGHSH and LQKENI. The CDR3 reads CASSETTAFYGYTF.

The chain has TRBV28 and TRBJ1-1; TCRdb's D call, TRBD1, is unchecked because there is no DNA. This CDR3 is 16 amino acids long. Germline V lookup: CDR1 MDHEN, CDR2 SYDVKM. The CDR3 here is CASSLVQGLMNTEAFF. The full variable domain, completed using reference TRBV28 and TRBJ1-1, is DVKVTQSSRYLVKRTGEKVFLECVQDMDHENMFWYRQDPGLGLRLIYFSYDVKMKEKGDIPEGYSVSREKKERFSLILESASTNQTSMYLCASSLVQGLMNTEAFFGQGTRLTVV.

The V gene is TRBV5-6, the J gene TRBJ2-7; TCRdb picks TRBD1, but there is no DNA to check that call. The CDR3 spans 15 residues. Germline CDR1 reads SGHDT; CDR2 reads YYEEEE. CDR3 amino acids: CASSPGTNPSYEQYF.

The CDR3 spells CASSFLTGGTSREQYF. This sequence joins TRBV5-1 and TRBJ2-7; there is no DNA to check the TCRdb D call of TRBD1. Per the germline V gene, CDR1 is SGHRS and CDR2 is YFSETQ. This CDR3 has 16 residues.

The V gene is TRBV7-9, the J gene TRBJ2-7; TCRdb gives TRBD1 as the D gene, but with no DNA this cannot be confirmed. The CDR3 runs to 12 residues. From germline, CDR1 is SEHNR and CDR2 FQNEAQ (reference sequence). CDR3 in amino acids: CASSPRTEEQYF.